The sequence of this T cell receptor beta chain was determined in a study of shared clonotypes between healthy human individuals. An assay was performed, and its level was deep. Method: immunoSEQ multiplex PCR; TCRdb's copy keeps in-frame clones and lacks some. The sample shows some 2 million clones, about 95% of them seen only once. Regarding the study as a whole: Depth was large, yet rarefaction showed that sorted-subset sequencing was incomplete.

As for this clone: The target antigen is unknown.

With 0 bases removed from V and 4 bases from J, the gap between germline ends came to 13 bases. There are 15 residues in the CDR3. Per germline, CDR1 WNHNN and CDR2 SYGVQD (reference sequence). Terminally differentiated effector memory CD45RA+ cells were excluded by CCR7 positive selection of CD45RO-negative cells. Material: naive CD8+ T cells sorted from blood. This receptor was obtained from a man younger than 35 in good health. The V and J genes are TRBV10-1 and TRBJ2-7; maybe TRBD2 (6 bases). CDR3 coding DNA: TGCGCCAGCAGTGAGTCGGTCTATCGGGGGTACGAGCAGTACTTC. Protein sequence: CASSESVYRGYEQYF.